This TCR beta chain was profiled in a study of T cell responses to AZD1222 COVID-19 vaccine. Germline V gene lookup returns CDR1 SGHVS and CDR2 FQNEAQ. J was trimmed by 4 bases and V by 3 bases; bases with no gene match: 3. The CDR3 runs to 16 residues. Generated by immunoSEQ multiplex PCR, the TCRdb table keeps only in-frame clones and is missing some. The sample holds roughly 120,000 clones; 85% to 95% are singletons and the top ten take roughly 1.5%. This TCR was recovered from an adult who received the AZD1222 COVID-19 vaccine. The specimen was peripheral blood, collected 28 days after the second AZD1222 dose. This chain joins TRBV7-8 and TRBJ1-6, with 10 bases fitting TRBD1. The CDR3, as DNA: TGTGCCAGCAGCTTGACAGGGGGCGCTTATAATTCACCCCTCCACTTT. Its translation: CASSLTGGAYNSPLHF.